The clone carrying this T cell receptor (beta chain) came up a few times. A much bigger clone sits one base away, suggesting this may be a read error. The sample comes from a study of neurological immune-mediated disorders. As for the cDNA, it was generated by 5'RACE with 10-nucleotide random UMIs. TCRdb used MiXCR to reprocess the 5' RACE reads, holding one entry per CDR3 protein. The sample gives about 40,000 distinct CDR3 sequences, 2.5% of which show up once; less than 3% is in the top ten. The CDR3 spans 14 residues. The germline CDR1 and CDR2 sequences are SGHRS and YFSETQ. V dropped 7 bases and J dropped 0; count of bases not matched to a gene: 7.

J is TRBJ2-7 and V is TRBV5-1, with TRBD2 matching over 7 bases. This TCR was recovered from a man aged 50-60 years with multiple sclerosis. Sequencing was done on a sample of PBMCs. CDR3 nucleotides: TGCGCCAGCCAGAGCGGGGAAAGCTCCTACGAGCAGTACTTC. Protein: CASQSGESSYEQYF.